These 23 T cell receptor beta chains originate from one sample sequenced in a study of blood T cell repertoires in COVID-19. Some clones are missing from TCRdb's copy, which holds only in-frame ones; the method was immunoSEQ multiplex PCR. Among about 270,000 clones listed, about nine tenths were seen once. What was sequenced was PBMCs or T cells enriched from blood (not recorded which). These receptors all stem from a woman in her forties or fifties who had recovered from COVID-19.

The rearrangement uses TRBV6-5 and TRBJ1-2; maybe TRBD1 (6 bases). Germline values: CDR1 MNHEY, CDR2 SVGAGI. V dropped 6 bases and J dropped 2 bases, with 10 bases sitting between them. The CDR3 loop spans 13 amino acids. The CDR3 DNA sequence: TGTGCCAGCAGATTGGACAGCAACTATGGCTACACCTTC. Its translation is CASRLDSNYGYTF.

Comments on this clone: One end of the junction does not line up with germline, which may come from a read error. The chain joins TRBV7-7 to TRBJ2-1; 8 bases are shared with TRBD2. This CDR3 is built from 15 residues. Germline CDR1 is SSHAT and CDR2 is FNYEAQ (reference sequence). The CDR3 loop reads CASSLQLAVDNEQFF. The DNA for the CDR3 is TGTGCTAGCAGCTTACAACTAGCGGTCGACAATGAGCAGTTCTTC.

The CDR3 region is CASSLDRGLNTEAFF. The CDR3 DNA is TGTGCCAGCAGTTTAGACAGGGGGCTGAACACTGAAGCTTTCTTT. The chain is built from TRBV28 and TRBJ1-1; 10 bases map to TRBD1. This CDR3 has 15 residues. V lost 2 bases and J lost 0; bases outside the gene matches: 0. Looked up from germline, CDR1 is MDHEN and CDR2 is SYDVKM.

V gene TRBV30 combines with J gene TRBJ2-2; 9 bases line up with TRBD2. The CDR3 spans 15 residues. Germline V gene sequence: CDR1 GTSNPN, CDR2 SVGIG (reference sequence). Losses at the gene ends were 3 bases for V and 4 bases for J; bases not matched to a gene: 6. CDR3 sequence reads: CAWSLAGVFTGELFF. CDR3 sequence (DNA): TGTGCCTGGAGCTTAGCGGGAGTGTTCACCGGGGAGCTGTTTTTT.

The CDR3 sequence: CASSFRDTSYEQYF. The CDR3 DNA reads TGTGCCAGCAGCTTTCGGGACACCAGCTACGAGCAGTACTTC. The V and J genes are TRBV13 and TRBJ2-7; weak D call: TRBD1 (6 bases). Germline CDR1 PRHDT, CDR2 FYEKMQ (reference sequence). Trimming took off 3 bases at V and 3 bases at J, with 12 bases between the two ends. CDR3 length: 14 amino acids.

The chain recombines TRBV19 with TRBJ2-1, with 13 bases identical to TRBD2. The V segment lost 5 bases and the J segment 7 bases; nucleotides outside the gene matches: 5. Germline CDR1 is LNHDA and CDR2 is SQIVND (reference sequence). The CDR3 has 15 residues. CDR3 bases: TGTGCCAGTAGTCTTAGGACTAGCGGGAGTAATGAGCAGTTCTTC. Translating gives CASSLRTSGSNEQFF.

The gene calls are TRBV11-2 and TRBJ1-1; D not certain. This CDR3 has 14 residues. CDR1 and CDR2 (germline): SGHAT, FQNNGV. V was cut by 4 bases and J by 11 bases, with 20 bases left in between. CDR3 region: CASSSQKESTGAFF. CDR3 in DNA: TGTGCCAGCAGCTCCCAGAAGGAGTCCACTGGGGCTTTCTTT.

The chain carries TRBV28 and TRBJ1-4, with TRBD1 matching 9 bases. The CDR3 loop spans 15 amino acids. CDR1 is MDHEN, CDR2 SYDVKM, per germline. The J segment lost 7 bases and the V segment lost 5 bases, leaving 8 bases of the junction unmatched. CDR3 DNA sequence: TGTGCCAGCAGTCCGAACAGGGGGCGCGGTGAAAAACTGTTTTTT. Translated, it gives CASSPNRGRGEKLFF.

J is TRBJ2-5 and V is TRBV6-2 or TRBV6-3; possibly TRBD1 for D (6 bases). V was pared by 6 bases and J by 4 bases, with 18 bases between. This CDR3 spans 15 amino acids. Germline V gives CDR1 MNHEY, CDR2 SVGEGT. As DNA, the CDR3 is TGTGCCAGCAGCTCAAAACACAGGGAAAGAGAGACCCAGTACTTC. This sequence encodes CASSSKHRERETQYF.

The chain couples TRBV19 to TRBJ1-5; D might be TRBD1 (5 bases). The V end lost 9 bases, the J end lost 7 bases, and 16 bases lay between the germline ends. The CDR3 loop spans 13 amino acids. Per the germline V gene, CDR1 is LNHDA and CDR2 is SQIVND (reference sequence). The CDR3 nucleotides read TGTGCCAGCGGGACTGCCATCTACCAGCCCCAGCATTTT. This encodes CASGTAIYQPQHF. Supplemented by reference TRBV19 and TRBJ1-5, the full variable domain reads DGGITQSPKYLFRKEGQNVTLSCEQNLNHDAMYWYRQDPGQGLRLIYYSQIVNDFQKGDIAEGYSVSREKKESFPLTVTSAQKNPTAFYLCASGTAIYQPQHFGDGTRLSIL.

The chain carries TRBV30 and TRBJ2-1; 11 bases are a match to TRBD2. The V segment lost 3 bases and the J segment 4 bases; nucleotides outside the gene matches: 11. Germline lookup yields CDR1 GTSNPN and CDR2 SVGIG (reference sequence). CDR3 size: 17 residues. CDR3 in amino acids: CAWRLGASGRTYNEQFF. DNA of the CDR3: TGTGCCTGGAGGCTTGGGGCTAGCGGGAGGACTTACAATGAGCAGTTCTTC.

This clone was detected only once. Other DNA variants within this sample encode the same CDR3. The genes are TRBV18 and TRBJ1-2, with D perhaps TRBD1 (5 bases). V lost 2 bases to trimming and J lost 2 bases, with 6 bases between them. Germline V gene lookup returns CDR1 KGHSH and CDR2 LQKENI. This CDR3 region has 13 residues. Written as DNA, the CDR3 is TGTGCCAGCTCACCAACAGGCAACTATGGCTACACCTTC. It translates to CASSPTGNYGYTF.

The rearrangement links TRBV28 to TRBJ1-2, with a tentative D call TRBD1 (5 bases). Germline CDR1 reads MDHEN; CDR2 reads SYDVKM. The CDR3 runs 11 residues. Trimming stripped 5 bases from V and 8 bases from J, with 9 bases between. CDR3 amino acids: CASSGAVGYTF. The CDR3 region has the DNA TGTGCCAGCAGTGGGGCGGTAGGCTACACCTTC.

Here the CDR3 DNA reads TGTGCCAGCAGCCCCGAGATGGTAAACACCTTC. It codes for CASSPEMVNTF. The chain employs TRBV7-9 and TRBJ1-2; D is uncertain. V was shortened by 5 bases and J by 12 bases, with 13 bases between the two germline ends. Germline V gene sequence: CDR1 SEHNR, CDR2 FQNEAQ (reference sequence). CDR3 size: 11 residues. The variable domain in full, with the rest retrieved from reference TRBV7-9 and TRBJ1-2, is DTGVSQNPRHKITKRGQNVTFRCDPISEHNRLYWYRQTLGQGPEFLTYFQNEAQLEKSRLLSDRFSAERPKGSFSTLEIQRTEQGDSAMYLCASSPEMVNTFGSGTRLTVV.

The rearrangement links TRBV18 to TRBJ1-1; 8 positions agree with TRBD1. V shed 6 bases, J shed 1 base, and the junction held 10 bases outside the gene matches. CDR1 KGHSH and CDR2 LQKENI come from the germline V gene. This CDR3 has 16 residues. The CDR3 sequence is CASSIMGGQENTEAFF. The CDR3 DNA follows: TGTGCCAGCTCTATAATGGGGGGACAGGAGAACACTGAAGCTTTCTTT.

This chain connects TRBV19 to TRBJ2-5; TRBD1 matches 9 bases. Germline V CDR1 and CDR2: LNHDA, SQIVND (reference sequence). CDR3 length: 15 residues. Trimming removed 5 bases from V and 1 base from J; junction bases left unmatched: 5. Written as DNA, the CDR3 is TGTGCCAGTAGTGTCGGGACAGGGATCCAAGAGACCCAGTACTTC. Its translation: CASSVGTGIQETQYF.

The chain has TRBV27 and TRBJ2-3, with D unresolved. The CDR3 runs 13 residues. The germline V and J ends were trimmed by 5 bases and 7 bases, with 13 bases remaining between them. CDR1 is MNHEY and CDR2 is SMNVEV in the germline V gene (reference sequence). The CDR3 coding sequence is TGTGCCAGCAGTCCACCACACCACAATACGCAGTATTTT. Its protein product is CASSPPHHNTQYF.

The J gene is TRBJ1-5, the V gene TRBV24-1, with 8 bases fitting TRBD1. Germline CDR1 and CDR2: KGHDR and SFDVKD. The ends lost 4 bases at V and 6 bases at J; junction bases unmatched: 10. This CDR3 spans 16 amino acids. CDR3 sequence: CATSDRTGFPFQPQHF. The DNA for the CDR3 is TGTGCCACCAGTGACCGGACAGGGTTCCCTTTTCAGCCCCAGCATTTT.

This clone was detected only a few times. The chain is built from TRBV5-1 and TRBJ1-1; no clear D. V lost 1 base to trimming and J lost 1 base, with 8 bases between them. The length of the CDR3 is 14 residues. The germline gives CDR1 SGHRS, CDR2 YFSETQ. The CDR3 spells CASSLKEGNTEAFF. Here the CDR3 DNA reads TGCGCCAGCAGCTTGAAAGAGGGGAACACTGAAGCTTTCTTT.

The chain joins TRBV27 to TRBJ2-4, with D tentatively TRBD1 (6 bases). The V gene's germline CDR1 is MNHEY and CDR2 SMNVEV (reference sequence). Trimming cost V 5 bases and J 3 bases, with 20 bases left between them. The CDR3 spans 17 residues. CDR3 nucleotide sequence: TGTGCCAGCAGTCCACACCGGACAGTTTCCGACAAAAACATTCAGTACTTC. It codes for CASSPHRTVSDKNIQYF.

The chain links TRBV6-2 or TRBV6-3 to TRBJ2-7; TRBD1 aligns across 7 bases. The CDR3 covers 16 residues. The ends lost 2 bases at V and 0 bases at J; junction bases unmatched: 7. The germline V gene has CDR1 MNHEY and CDR2 SVGEGT. The CDR3 bases are TGTGCCAGCAGTTACGGCCCGGACAGGAGCTCCTACGAGCAGTACTTC. Its protein product is CASSYGPDRSSYEQYF.

V usage is TRBV6-5 and J usage is TRBJ1-2; a possible D gene is TRBD1 (6 bases). V lost 2 bases to trimming and J lost 2 bases, with 12 bases between them. The CDR3 runs to 15 residues. Germline-derived CDR1 and CDR2 are MNHEY and SVGAGI. CDR3: CASSYSAGGNYGYTF. DNA of the CDR3: TGTGCCAGCAGTTACAGCGCGGGGGGCAACTATGGCTACACCTTC.

In its sample, this clone was seen a few times. V gene TRBV3-1 (or the pseudogene TRBV3-2) combines with J gene TRBJ1-2, with D uncertain. V shed 1 base and J shed 2 bases, with 11 bases lying between them. Looked up from germline, CDR1 is LGHDT and CDR2 is YNNKEL (reference sequence). The CDR3 runs 15 residues. The CDR3 sequence: CASSQGGGENYGYTF. In nucleotides, the CDR3 is TGTGCCAGCAGCCAAGGGGGTGGGGAGAACTATGGCTACACCTTC.